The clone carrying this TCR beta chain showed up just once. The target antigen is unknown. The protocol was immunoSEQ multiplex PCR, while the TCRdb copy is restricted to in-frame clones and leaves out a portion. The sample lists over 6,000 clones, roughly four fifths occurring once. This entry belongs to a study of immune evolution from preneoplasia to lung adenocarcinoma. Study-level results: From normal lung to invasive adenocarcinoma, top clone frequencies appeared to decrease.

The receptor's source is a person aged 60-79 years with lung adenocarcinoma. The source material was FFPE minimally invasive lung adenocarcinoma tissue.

This chain's CDR3 is CASSLWTRSDNEQFF. The CDR3 DNA follows: TGTGCCAGCAGCTTATGGACTAGATCAGACAATGAGCAGTTCTTC. V usage is TRBV11-3 and J usage is TRBJ2-1, with 7 nucleotides matching TRBD2. In germline, CDR1 is SGHNT, CDR2 YENEEA. V lost 2 bases and J lost 5; bases outside the gene matches: 6. The CDR3 has 15 amino acids. The variable domain in full, with the rest retrieved from reference TRBV11-3 and TRBJ2-1, is EAGVVQSPRYKIIEKKQPVAFWCNPISGHNTLYWYLQNLGQGPELLIRYENEEAVDDSQLPKDRFSAERLKGVDSTLKIQPAELGDSAVYLCASSLWTRSDNEQFFGPGTRLTVL.